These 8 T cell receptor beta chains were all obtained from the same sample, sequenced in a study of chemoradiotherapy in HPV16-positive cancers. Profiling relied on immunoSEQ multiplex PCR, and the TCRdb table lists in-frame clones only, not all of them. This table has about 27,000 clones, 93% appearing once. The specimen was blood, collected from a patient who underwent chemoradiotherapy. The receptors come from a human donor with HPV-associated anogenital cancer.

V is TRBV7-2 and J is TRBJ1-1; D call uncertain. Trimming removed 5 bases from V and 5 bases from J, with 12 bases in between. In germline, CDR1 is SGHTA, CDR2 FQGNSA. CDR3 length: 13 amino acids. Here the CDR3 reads CASSPRRSTEAFF. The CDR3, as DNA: TGTGCCAGCAGCCCCCGACGTTCTACTGAAGCTTTCTTT.

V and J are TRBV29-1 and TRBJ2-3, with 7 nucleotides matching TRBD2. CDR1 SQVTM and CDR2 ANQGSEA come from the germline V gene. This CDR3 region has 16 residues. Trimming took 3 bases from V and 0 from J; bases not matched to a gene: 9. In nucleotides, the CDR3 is TGCAGCGTTGACTGGGACTACCTCTCTAGCACAGATACGCAGTATTTT. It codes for CSVDWDYLSSTDTQYF.

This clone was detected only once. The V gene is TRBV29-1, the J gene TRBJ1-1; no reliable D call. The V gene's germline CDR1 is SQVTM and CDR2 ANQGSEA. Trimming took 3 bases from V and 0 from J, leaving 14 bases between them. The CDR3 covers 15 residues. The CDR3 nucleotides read TGCAGCGTTGAGGCCAGGAGAAAAATGAACACTGAAGCTTTCTTT. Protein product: CSVEARRKMNTEAFF. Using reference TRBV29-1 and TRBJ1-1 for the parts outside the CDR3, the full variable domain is SAVISQKPSRDICQRGTSLTIQCQVDSQVTMMFWYRQQPGQSLTLIATANQGSEATYESGFVIDKFPISRPNLTFSTLTVSNMSPEDSSIYLCSVEARRKMNTEAFFGQGTRLTVV.

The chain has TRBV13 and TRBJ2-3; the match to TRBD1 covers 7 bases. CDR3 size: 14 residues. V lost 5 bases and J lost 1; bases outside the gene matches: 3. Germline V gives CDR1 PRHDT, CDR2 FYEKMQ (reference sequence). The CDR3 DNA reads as TGTGCCAGCAGCCGCCAGGGGGGCACAGATACGCAGTATTTT. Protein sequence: CASSRQGGTDTQYF.

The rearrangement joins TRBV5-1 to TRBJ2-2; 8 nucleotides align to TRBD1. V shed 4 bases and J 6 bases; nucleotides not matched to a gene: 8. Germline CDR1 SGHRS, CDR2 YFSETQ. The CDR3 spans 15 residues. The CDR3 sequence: CASSSYRGAAGELFF. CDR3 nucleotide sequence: TGCGCCAGCAGCAGTTACAGGGGGGCAGCCGGGGAGCTGTTTTTT.

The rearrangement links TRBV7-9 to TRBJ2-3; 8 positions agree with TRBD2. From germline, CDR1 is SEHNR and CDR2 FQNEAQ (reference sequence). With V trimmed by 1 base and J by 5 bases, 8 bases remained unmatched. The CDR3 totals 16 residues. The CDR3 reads CASSLGSGTREDTQYF. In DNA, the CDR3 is TGTGCCAGCAGCTTAGGTTCCGGGACTAGGGAAGATACGCAGTATTTT.

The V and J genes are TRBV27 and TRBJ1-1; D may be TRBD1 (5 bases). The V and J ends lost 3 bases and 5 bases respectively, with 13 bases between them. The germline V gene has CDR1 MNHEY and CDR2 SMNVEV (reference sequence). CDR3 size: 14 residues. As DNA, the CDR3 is TGTGCCAGCAGTTTTAAGGGGCCAGGGACTGAAGCTTTCTTT. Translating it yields CASSFKGPGTEAFF.

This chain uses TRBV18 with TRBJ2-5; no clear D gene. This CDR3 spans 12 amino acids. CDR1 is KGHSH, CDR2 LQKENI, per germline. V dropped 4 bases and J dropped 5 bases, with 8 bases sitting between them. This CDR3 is CASSQERETQYF. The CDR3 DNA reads TGTGCCAGCTCACAAGAACGGGAGACCCAGTACTTC. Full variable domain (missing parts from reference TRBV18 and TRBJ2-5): NAGVMQNPRHLVRRRGQEARLRCSPMKGHSHVYWYRQLPEEGLKFMVYLQKENIIDESGMPKERFSAEFPKEGPSILRIQQVVRGDSAAYFCASSQERETQYFGPGTRLLVL.